This T cell receptor (beta chain) comes out of a study of blood T cell repertoires in COVID-19. Overall study: COVID-19 samples, acute and convalescent, were from the United States, Italy and Spain. Nucleic acid was either cDNA or gDNA, and it came from T cells, B-cell-depleted T cells, or PBMCs.

This table comes from immunoSEQ multiplex PCR, and its TCRdb copy is limited to in-frame clones, with some not included. The sample includes around 80,000 clones, about 70% of them seen just once. V lost 8 bases, J lost 7 bases, and 20 bases lay in between. This CDR3 has 15 amino acids. The V gene's germline CDR1 is MNHEY and CDR2 SVGAGI. V and J are TRBV6-5 and TRBJ1-4; D is perhaps TRBD1 (6 bases). This sequence originates from a man aged 50-60 years with active or convalescent COVID-19. The source material was peripheral blood. CDR3 DNA sequence: TGTGCCAGCCATACAAATACAGGGATAGGTGAAAAACTGTTTTTT. This gives the protein CASHTNTGIGEKLFF.